This TCR beta chain was identified in a study of T cell changes during pregnancy in multiple sclerosis. In its sample, this clone was seen once. Generated by immunoSEQ multiplex PCR, the TCRdb table keeps only in-frame clones and is missing some. This table has some 70,000 clones, around 90% appearing once. V shed 5 bases and J shed 0 bases, with 14 bases lying between them. This CDR3 region has 15 residues. Germline CDR1 and CDR2: MDHEN and SYDVKM. The genes are TRBV28 and TRBJ2-7; tentative D call: TRBD2 (6 bases). The origin of this receptor is a female donor in good health, enrolled as a control in a pregnancy study. The source was peripheral blood, collected in the second trimester of pregnancy. The CDR3 here is CASSPSGLSSYEQYF. CDR3 nucleotides: TGTGCCAGCAGTCCTTCGGGACTCAGCTCCTACGAGCAGTACTTC.